The clone carrying this T cell receptor beta chain has at least ten counts. This entry is derived from a study of early T cells in non-severe SARS-CoV-2 infection. Overall study context: The input, bulk RNA from unsorted whole blood, was sequenced, and chains were unpaired.

The CDR3 covers 11 residues. V was cut by 1 base and J by 11 bases, with 8 bases left in between. Germline assignment: CDR1 SGHAT and CDR2 FQNNGV. Unique molecular identifiers were affixed to single, distinct cDNA molecules. TCRdb redid the calling of the 5' RACE reads with MiXCR, one entry per CDR3 protein. Of over 30,000 distinct CDR3 sequences detected, 4.5% to 6% appear once; the ten largest clones hold 5.3%. The chain combines TRBV11-2 with TRBJ1-1; D gene uncertain. The sequenced sample consisted of whole blood. The receptor was isolated from an adult who was a healthcare worker with PCR-confirmed SARS-CoV-2 infection or an uninfected control (not recorded which). The DNA of the CDR3 is TGTGCCAGCAGCTTAGGCTGGGTTGCTTTCTTT. The encoded protein is CASSLGWVAFF.